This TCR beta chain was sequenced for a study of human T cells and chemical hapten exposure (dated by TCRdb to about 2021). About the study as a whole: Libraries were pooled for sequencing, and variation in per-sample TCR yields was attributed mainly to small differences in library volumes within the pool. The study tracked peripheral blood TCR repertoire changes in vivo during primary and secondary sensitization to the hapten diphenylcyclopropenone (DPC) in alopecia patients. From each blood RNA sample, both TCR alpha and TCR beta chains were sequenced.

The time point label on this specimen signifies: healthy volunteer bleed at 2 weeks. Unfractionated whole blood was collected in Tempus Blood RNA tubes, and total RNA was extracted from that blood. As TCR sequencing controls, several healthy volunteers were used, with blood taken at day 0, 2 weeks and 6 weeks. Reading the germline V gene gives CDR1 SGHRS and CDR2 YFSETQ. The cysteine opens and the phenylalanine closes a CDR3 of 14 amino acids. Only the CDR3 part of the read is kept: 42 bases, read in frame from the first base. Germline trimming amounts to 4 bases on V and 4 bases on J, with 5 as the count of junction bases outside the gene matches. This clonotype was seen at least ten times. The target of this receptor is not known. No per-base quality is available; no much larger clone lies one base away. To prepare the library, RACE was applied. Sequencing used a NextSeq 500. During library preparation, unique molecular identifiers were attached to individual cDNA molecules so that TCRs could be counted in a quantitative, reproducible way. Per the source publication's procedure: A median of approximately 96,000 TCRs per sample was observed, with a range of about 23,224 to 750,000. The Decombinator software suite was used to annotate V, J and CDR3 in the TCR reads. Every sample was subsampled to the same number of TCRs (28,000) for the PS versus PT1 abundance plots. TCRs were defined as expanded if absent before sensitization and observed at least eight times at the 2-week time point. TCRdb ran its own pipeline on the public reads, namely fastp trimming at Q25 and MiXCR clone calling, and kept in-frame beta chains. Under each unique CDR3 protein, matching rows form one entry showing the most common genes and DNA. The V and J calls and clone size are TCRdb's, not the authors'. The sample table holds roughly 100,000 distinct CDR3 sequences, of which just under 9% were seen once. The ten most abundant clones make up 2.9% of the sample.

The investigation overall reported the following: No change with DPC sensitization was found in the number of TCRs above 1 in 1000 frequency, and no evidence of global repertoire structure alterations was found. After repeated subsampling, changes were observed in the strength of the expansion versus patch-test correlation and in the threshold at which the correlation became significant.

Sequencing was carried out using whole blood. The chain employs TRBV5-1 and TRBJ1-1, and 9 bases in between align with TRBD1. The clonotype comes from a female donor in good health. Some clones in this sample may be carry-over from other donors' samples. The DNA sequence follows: TGCGCCAGCAGCCGGGACAGGGATAGCACTGAAGCTTTCTTT. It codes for CASSRDRDSTEAFF.